This T cell receptor (beta chain) was obtained from a study of regulatory T cells in long-lasting Graves disease. Described time point: newly diagnosed GD, antithyroid drugs for less than 3 months. Scientists built the TCR library using RNA that was extracted from PBMCs. Graves' disease diagnoses used American Thyroid Association guidelines. The length of the CDR3 is 14 residues. Germline CDR1 is SGHAT and CDR2 is FQDESV (reference sequence). The TCR beta library used iRepertoire HTBI primers with Arm-PCR amplification of CDR3. TCRdb analysed the multiplex PCR reads with MiXCR anew, one entry per CDR3 protein. The table shows 300,000 to 400,000 distinct CDR3 sequences, with roughly a sixth occurring only once. This clonotype was detected a few times. A much more abundant neighbour one base away suggests this may be a read error. The same data also went into a second study, on T cells in Graves' hyperthyroidism and ophthalmopathy. Turning to that study: HTBI primers were the set used in a first-round RT-PCR of the TCR CDR3.

This clonotype originated in a man in his forties with Graves disease. The sequencing used peripheral blood mononuclear cells (PBMCs), collected at new diagnosis, from a patient treated with antithyroid drugs. The chain uses TRBV11-1 and TRBJ1-1, with a tentative D call TRBD1 (6 bases). The CDR3 nucleotides read TGTGCCAGCAGTCCGGGGGGGCGACGAACTGGAGCTTTCTTT. Its protein product is CASSPGGRRTGAFF.